The sample holds many counts of the clone carrying this T cell receptor beta chain. Using RNA transcripts as the source, TCR beta CDR3 regions were amplified. The TCR CDR3 first-round RT-PCR relied on the HTBI primer set. TCRdb itself ran the multiplex PCR reads through MiXCR, one entry per CDR3 protein. The sample records 270,000 or so distinct CDR3 sequences, under 30% being singletons. This entry is derived from a study of T cells in Graves' hyperthyroidism and ophthalmopathy. Germline V gene lookup returns CDR1 DFQATT and CDR2 SNEGSKA (reference sequence). The V and J ends lost 0 bases and 6 bases respectively, with 12 bases between them. The CDR3 length is 14 residues.

The receptor's source is a man aged 40-49 years with Graves' hyperthyroidism that later progressed to Graves' ophthalmopathy. The sequenced material came from blood. The chain has TRBV20-1 and TRBJ1-5, with D hard to call. CDR3 region: CSAREPGSGQPQHF. Written as DNA, the CDR3 is TGCAGTGCTAGAGAGCCTGGTTCGGGTCAGCCCCAGCATTTT.